The 30 T cell receptor beta chains below were found in one sample sequenced in a study of naive and memory T cell subsets. An equimolar mix of two oligonucleotides served as the beta constant-region primer for TRBC1 and TRBC2. Four rounds of PCR amplified the ligated cDNA using nested alpha and beta constant-region primers plus SP2. TCRdb re-derived calls from the UMI-ligation and nested PCR reads in MiXCR, one entry per CDR3 protein. The table has 95,000 to 150,000 distinct CDR3 sequences, around a third seen once. Sequenced: central memory CD4+ T cells from blood. Receptors originate from a human donor in good health.

In this sample, this clonotype turned up a few times. The chain employs TRBV28 and TRBJ1-1; D is unclear. The CDR3 has 15 residues. V shed 5 bases and J shed 5 bases, with 18 bases lying between them. From germline, CDR1 is MDHEN and CDR2 SYDVKM. In DNA form, the CDR3 reads TGTGCCAGCAGTCCCTTCGGGCTACTACTGACTGAAGCTTTCTTT. It specifies CASSPFGLLLTEAFF.

V is TRBV7-2 and J is TRBJ2-3; D unresolved. The V gene's germline CDR1 is SGHTA and CDR2 FQGNSA. Trimming removed 2 bases from V and 1 base from J, with 4 bases in between. The CDR3 has 13 residues. The CDR3 loop reads CASSLYRTDTQYF. CDR3 DNA sequence: TGTGCCAGCAGCTTATATCGCACAGATACGCAGTATTTT.

This clonotype was recorded a few times. The V call is TRBV6-1, the J call TRBJ2-2; the D is unclear. V dropped 2 bases and J dropped 6 bases, with 13 bases sitting between them. Germline CDR1 MNHNS, CDR2 SASEGT. The CDR3 spans 15 residues. CDR3 sequence: CASSESPQRSGELFF. In DNA, the CDR3 is TGTGCCAGCAGTGAATCCCCCCAAAGGTCCGGGGAGCTGTTTTTT.

The gene calls are TRBV7-8 and TRBJ2-5; D is ambiguous. The germline V and J ends were trimmed by 2 bases and 5 bases, with 9 bases remaining between them. The CDR3 runs to 13 residues. CDR1 is SGHVS, CDR2 FQNEAQ, per germline. The CDR3 DNA follows: TGTGCCAGCAGCTTACGACGGGCGGAGACCCAGTACTTC. As protein: CASSLRRAETQYF.

At least ten counts were recorded for this clonotype. V is TRBV20-1 and J is TRBJ2-1; 10 nucleotides align to TRBD2. The V gene end was trimmed by 3 bases and the J gene end by 4 bases; junction bases not matched to a gene: 3. CDR1 is DFQATT and CDR2 is SNEGSKA in the germline V gene (reference sequence). The CDR3 contains 14 residues. The CDR3 DNA reads as TGCAGTGCTAGTAGGACTAGCGGTTACAATGAGCAGTTCTTC. Residues: CSASRTSGYNEQFF.

This rearrangement joins TRBV7-2 to TRBJ1-1; D ambiguous. Germline V gives CDR1 SGHTA, CDR2 FQGNSA. This CDR3 has 13 residues. V was trimmed by 1 base and J by 1 base, leaving 4 bases between them. The CDR3 nucleotides read TGTGCCAGCAGCTTAGAAGCGAACACTGAAGCTTTCTTT. Translation gives CASSLEANTEAFF.

This chain uses TRBV28 with TRBJ1-4; D possibly corresponds to TRBD1 (6 bases). Per the germline V gene, CDR1 is MDHEN and CDR2 is SYDVKM. The germline V and J ends were trimmed by 4 bases and 4 bases, with 10 bases remaining between them. There are 14 residues in the CDR3. CDR3 bases: TGTGCCAGCAGTTCAGGGGCGGGTAATGAAAAACTGTTTTTT. It codes for CASSSGAGNEKLFF.

V is TRBV9 and J is TRBJ2-1, with TRBD1 identical over 9 bases. In germline, CDR1 is SGDLS, CDR2 YYNGEE. Trimming cost V 6 bases and J 6 bases; bases outside gene matches: 7. The CDR3 is 14 amino acids. In nucleotides, the CDR3 is TGTGCCAGCAACAGACAGGGGGTGGGCAATGAGCAGTTCTTC. Its protein is CASNRQGVGNEQFF.

This chain joins TRBV6-5 and TRBJ2-1, with TRBD2 identical over 13 bases. V gave up 6 bases and J gave up 0 bases; unmatched junction bases: 5. The CDR3 has 17 amino acids. CDR1 and CDR2 (germline): MNHEY, SVGAGI. The CDR3 loop reads CASSTSGRANSYNEQFF. The DNA of the CDR3 is TGTGCCAGCAGCACTAGCGGGAGGGCTAACTCCTACAATGAGCAGTTCTTC.

V gene TRBV7-2 combines with J gene TRBJ2-6, with 9 bases aligning to TRBD2. CDR1 SGHTA and CDR2 FQGNSA come from the germline V gene. This CDR3 is 17 amino acids long. J was trimmed by 3 bases and V by 5 bases; bases with no gene match: 8. CDR3 protein: CASSPFLAGVGANVLTF. The CDR3 DNA reads as TGTGCCAGCAGCCCGTTTTTAGCGGGAGTTGGGGCCAACGTCCTGACTTTC.

This chain uses TRBV28 with TRBJ1-2, with 10 bases lining up with TRBD1. This CDR3 region has 15 residues. CDR1 MDHEN and CDR2 SYDVKM come from the germline V gene. The V and J ends lost 5 bases and 6 bases, in that order; junction bases with no gene match: 9. The CDR3 region is CASSQTGGAENGYTF. CDR3 coding DNA: TGTGCCAGCAGTCAGACAGGGGGCGCAGAGAATGGCTACACCTTC.

The genes are TRBV7-2 and TRBJ2-7, with D tentatively TRBD1 or TRBD2 (5 bases each). Germline V gives CDR1 SGHTA, CDR2 FQGNSA. The CDR3 contains 16 residues. V dropped 1 base and J dropped 2 bases, with 15 bases sitting between them. CDR3 bases: TGTGCCAGCAGCTTAGGAGGGACGAGCGGTGCCTACGAGCAGTACTTC. It specifies CASSLGGTSGAYEQYF. The full variable domain, completed using reference TRBV7-2 and TRBJ2-7, is GAGVSQSPSNKVTEKGKDVELRCDPISGHTALYWYRQSLGQGLEFLIYFQGNSAPDKSGLPSDRFSAERTGGSVSTLTIQRTQQEDSAVYLCASSLGGTSGAYEQYFGPGTRLTVT.

The chain carries TRBV19 and TRBJ2-1, with 7 bases fitting TRBD2. Germline V CDR1 and CDR2: LNHDA, SQIVND (reference sequence). V lost 3 bases to trimming and J lost 8 bases; unmatched junction nucleotides: 4. The CDR3 has 13 amino acids. CDR3 in amino acids: CASSITGGDEQFF. The CDR3 region has the DNA TGTGCCAGTAGTATCACGGGAGGAGATGAGCAGTTCTTC. The whole variable domain, remainder taken from reference TRBV19 and TRBJ2-1, is DGGITQSPKYLFRKEGQNVTLSCEQNLNHDAMYWYRQDPGQGLRLIYYSQIVNDFQKGDIAEGYSVSREKKESFPLTVTSAQKNPTAFYLCASSITGGDEQFFGPGTRLTVL.

The chain couples TRBV7-2 to TRBJ2-3; D gene ambiguous. V was pared by 4 bases and J by 4 bases, with 15 bases between. The V gene's germline CDR1 is SGHTA and CDR2 FQGNSA. The CDR3 runs to 15 residues. The CDR3 DNA sequence: TGTGCCAGCAGCTCCACTTCGGCGACCGCAGATACGCAGTATTTT. Translating it yields CASSSTSATADTQYF.

In this sample, this clonotype turned up a few times. This sequence joins TRBV6-1 and TRBJ2-1, with D possibly TRBD2 on 5 matching bases. The germline CDR1 and CDR2 sequences are MNHNS and SASEGT. V gave up 4 bases and J gave up 9 bases, with 22 bases separating them. The CDR3 extends over 16 amino acids. This CDR3 is CASSGPILGLASEQFF. The CDR3 bases are TGTGCCAGCAGTGGACCGATACTAGGTTTAGCGAGTGAGCAGTTCTTC.

The chain combines TRBV28 with TRBJ2-1; 11 bases map to TRBD2. Germline loops: CDR1 MDHEN, CDR2 SYDVKM. V gave up 6 bases and J gave up 6 bases; unmatched junction bases: 4. This CDR3 contains 14 residues. The DNA for the CDR3 is TGTGCCAGCAGAACTAGCGGGAGCTTCAATGAGCAGTTCTTC. Encoded protein: CASRTSGSFNEQFF.

This clonotype occurred many times. The chain carries TRBV2 and TRBJ2-1; TRBD2 agrees at 10 bases. After removal of 4 bases from V and 6 bases from J, the junction contained 6 bases not matched to a gene. This CDR3 is built from 15 residues. Germline values: CDR1 SNHLY, CDR2 FYNNEI. CDR3 loop: CASSAGLAFGNEQFF. The CDR3 nucleotides read TGTGCCAGCAGTGCGGGACTAGCGTTTGGCAATGAGCAGTTCTTC. Full variable domain (rest looked up from reference TRBV2 and TRBJ2-1): EPEVTQTPSHQVTQMGQEVILRCVPISNHLYFYWYRQILGQKVEFLVSFYNNEISEKSEIFDDQFSVERPDGSNFTLKIRSTKLEDSAMYFCASSAGLAFGNEQFFGPGTRLTVL.

The DNA of the CDR3 is TGTGCCAGCAGTGCTACGGGGAACACTGAAGCTTTCTTT. Protein: CASSATGNTEAFF. This chain links TRBV2 with TRBJ1-1; no firm D call. Germline values: CDR1 SNHLY, CDR2 FYNNEI. The V gene lost 4 bases and the J gene lost 1 base, with 7 bases spanning the gap. The CDR3 has 13 amino acids.

The chain is built from TRBV7-9 and TRBJ2-3; either TRBD1 or TRBD2 may fit D (5 bases each). Trimming removed 6 bases from V and 6 bases from J, with 19 bases in between. CDR1 is SEHNR, CDR2 FQNEAQ, per germline (reference sequence). The CDR3 is 15 amino acids. As DNA, the CDR3 is TGTGCCAGCAGTGGGGTAGGGACGAAACGTGATACGCAGTATTTT. Encoded protein: CASSGVGTKRDTQYF.

This clonotype occurred a few times. The V and J genes are TRBV20-1 and TRBJ1-6, with 7 bases matching TRBD1. Germline CDR1 and CDR2: DFQATT and SNEGSKA (reference sequence). This CDR3 is 17 amino acids long. The trim removed 3 bases at V and 5 bases at J, leaving 13 bases unmatched. CDR3 protein: CSASSSHAGTDNSPLHF. Here the CDR3 DNA reads TGCAGTGCTAGTTCATCCCACGCCGGGACAGATAATTCACCCCTCCACTTT.

This rearrangement joins TRBV4-3 to TRBJ2-3; a weak D match, TRBD2 (6 bases). Trimming took off 0 bases at V and 4 bases at J, with 17 bases between the two ends. The CDR3 sequence is 17 residues long. Germline-derived CDR1 and CDR2 are LGHNA and YSLEER. The CDR3 nucleotides are TGCGCCAGCAGCCAAGACCCGGGGACTGAGCAATCAGATACGCAGTATTTT. Translated: CASSQDPGTEQSDTQYF.

V gene TRBV6-1 combines with J gene TRBJ1-4; TRBD1 agrees at 9 bases. This CDR3 is 13 amino acids long. After removal of 3 bases from V and 13 bases from J, the junction contained 6 bases not matched to a gene. From germline, CDR1 is MNHNS and CDR2 SASEGT. The CDR3 spells CASSDNRGLGLFF. DNA of the CDR3: TGTGCCAGCAGTGATAACAGGGGGCTAGGACTGTTTTTT.

This chain connects TRBV7-3 to TRBJ2-6; 8 nucleotides line up with TRBD2. The V gene end was trimmed by 1 base and the J gene end by 1 base; junction bases not matched to a gene: 0. In germline, CDR1 is SGHTA, CDR2 FQGTGA. This CDR3 comprises 16 residues. CDR3 region: CASSLSGGSGANVLTF. Here the CDR3 DNA reads TGTGCCAGCAGCTTAAGCGGGGGGTCTGGGGCCAACGTCCTGACTTTC.

This clonotype was counted only a few times. The CDR3 nucleotides read TGTGCCAGCAGTGATGGGGGCTCTGGGGCCAACGTCCTGACTTTC. This sequence encodes CASSDGGSGANVLTF. This chain uses TRBV2 with TRBJ2-6; possibly TRBD1 or TRBD2 for D (5 bases each). V shed 3 bases and J shed 0 bases, with 6 bases lying between them. Germline-derived CDR1 and CDR2 are SNHLY and FYNNEI. This CDR3 comprises 15 residues.

The sample holds a few counts of this clonotype. V usage is TRBV25-1 and J usage is TRBJ2-3; 9 nucleotides agree with TRBD2. The germline gives CDR1 MGHDK, CDR2 SYGVNS. V trimming: 2 bases; J trimming: 4 bases; junction bases outside the gene matches: 10. This CDR3 has 17 amino acids. The CDR3 loop is CASSEDRGGRASDTQYF. The CDR3 nucleotides read TGTGCCAGCAGTGAAGATCGCGGCGGGAGGGCCTCAGATACGCAGTATTTT.

The chain employs TRBV12-3 or TRBV12-4 and TRBJ2-1; the match to TRBD2 covers 9 bases. Trimming at V came to 6 bases and at J to 15 bases, leaving 21 bases not matched to a gene. The CDR3 has 16 amino acids. The CDR3 nucleotides are TGTGCCAGCAGGAGAGGCGGGAGGGCCGGTTTTTCCCCCCCGTTCTTC. Its protein product is CASRRGGRAGFSPPFF.

This clonotype was seen a few times. The chain carries TRBV18 and TRBJ2-3; a weak D match, TRBD2 (5 bases). Germline-derived CDR1 and CDR2 are KGHSH and LQKENI. CDR3 length: 13 residues. Trimming took off 5 bases at V and 3 bases at J, with 9 bases between the two ends. The CDR3 here is CASSTGVTDTQYF. The DNA for the CDR3 is TGTGCCAGCTCAACCGGGGTTACAGATACGCAGTATTTT.

The chain employs TRBV20-1 and TRBJ2-7; weak D call: TRBD2 (5 bases). This CDR3 comprises 10 residues. Germline-derived CDR1 and CDR2 are DFQATT and SNEGSKA (reference sequence). The V and J ends lost 6 bases and 4 bases respectively, with 7 bases between them. The CDR3 protein is CSAGEYEQYF. DNA of the CDR3: TGCAGTGCGGGAGAGTACGAGCAGTACTTC.

The gene calls are TRBV29-1 and TRBJ2-3, with 8 bases matching TRBD1. Germline trimming cut 6 bases from V and 4 bases from J; bases unmatched to any gene: 6. This CDR3 region has 13 residues. CDR1 and CDR2 (germline): SQVTM, ANQGSEA. CDR3: CSVTQGGPDTQYF. CDR3 bases: TGCAGCGTGACACAGGGGGGCCCAGATACGCAGTATTTT.

The rearrangement links TRBV12-5 to TRBJ1-1; TRBD1 is a possible D gene (5 bases). V gave up 0 bases and J gave up 3 bases, with 14 bases separating them. Germline CDR1 LGHNT, CDR2 FRNRAP. The CDR3 is 16 residues long. CDR3 protein: CASGLVQYRSDTEAFF. CDR3 bases: TGTGCTAGTGGTTTGGTACAATACAGGTCGGACACTGAAGCTTTCTTT.